This TCR beta chain emerged from a study of blood T cell repertoires in COVID-19. Study-wide background: The cDNA or gDNA used as material had been derived from T cells, B-cell-depleted T cells, or PBMCs.

The CDR3 totals 13 residues. Germline CDR1 reads SGHTS; CDR2 reads YDEGEE. V gave up 4 bases and J gave up 4 bases, with 11 bases separating them. Study processing details: Amplifying reference gene primers gave estimates of nucleated cell counts. Only in-frame clones appear in the TCRdb table, and some are missing; sequencing was by immunoSEQ multiplex PCR. V and J calls and clone size are given by that table; D and trimming were obtained from the DNA. Here the sample spans about 120,000 clones, 80% to 90% being singletons. This clone was recorded a few times. The origin of this receptor is a woman aged 45 to 65 with acute or convalescent COVID-19. This chain uses TRBV5-8 with TRBJ1-2, with D possibly TRBD1 on 5 matching bases. The source material was peripheral blood. The CDR3, as DNA: TGTGCCAGCAGCCTTCAGGGAGGCTATGGCTACACCTTC. The encoded protein is CASSLQGGYGYTF.